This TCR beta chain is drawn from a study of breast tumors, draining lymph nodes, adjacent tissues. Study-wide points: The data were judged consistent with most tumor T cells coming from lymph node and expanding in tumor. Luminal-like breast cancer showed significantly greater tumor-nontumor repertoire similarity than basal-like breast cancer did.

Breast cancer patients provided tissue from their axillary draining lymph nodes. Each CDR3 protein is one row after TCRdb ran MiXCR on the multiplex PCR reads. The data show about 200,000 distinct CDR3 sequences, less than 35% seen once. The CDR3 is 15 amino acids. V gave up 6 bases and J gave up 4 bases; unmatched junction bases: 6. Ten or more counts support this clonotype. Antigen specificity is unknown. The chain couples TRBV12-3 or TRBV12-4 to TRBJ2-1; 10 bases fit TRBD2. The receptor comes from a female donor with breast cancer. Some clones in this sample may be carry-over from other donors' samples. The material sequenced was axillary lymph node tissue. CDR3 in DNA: TGTGCCAGCAGGGCTAGCGGGGGAAATTACAATGAGCAGTTCTTC. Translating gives CASRASGGNYNEQFF.